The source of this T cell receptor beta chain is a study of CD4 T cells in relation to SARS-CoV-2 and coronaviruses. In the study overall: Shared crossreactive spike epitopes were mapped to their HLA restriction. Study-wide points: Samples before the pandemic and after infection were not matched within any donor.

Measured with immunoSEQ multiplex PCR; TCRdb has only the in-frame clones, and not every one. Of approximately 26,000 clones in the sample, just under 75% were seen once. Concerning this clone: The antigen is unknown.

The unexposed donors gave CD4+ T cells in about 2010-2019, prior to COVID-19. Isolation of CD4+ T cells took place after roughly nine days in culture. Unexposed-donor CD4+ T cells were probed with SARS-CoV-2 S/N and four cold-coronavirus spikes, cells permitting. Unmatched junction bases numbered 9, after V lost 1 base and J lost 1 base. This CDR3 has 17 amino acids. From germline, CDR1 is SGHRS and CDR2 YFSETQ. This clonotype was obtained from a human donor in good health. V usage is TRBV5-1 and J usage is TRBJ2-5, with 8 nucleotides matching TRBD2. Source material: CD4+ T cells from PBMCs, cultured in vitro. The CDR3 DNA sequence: TGCGCCAGCAGCTTGAGGGTAGCGGGAAGTCTCCAAGAGACCCAGTACTTC. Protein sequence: CASSLRVAGSLQETQYF.